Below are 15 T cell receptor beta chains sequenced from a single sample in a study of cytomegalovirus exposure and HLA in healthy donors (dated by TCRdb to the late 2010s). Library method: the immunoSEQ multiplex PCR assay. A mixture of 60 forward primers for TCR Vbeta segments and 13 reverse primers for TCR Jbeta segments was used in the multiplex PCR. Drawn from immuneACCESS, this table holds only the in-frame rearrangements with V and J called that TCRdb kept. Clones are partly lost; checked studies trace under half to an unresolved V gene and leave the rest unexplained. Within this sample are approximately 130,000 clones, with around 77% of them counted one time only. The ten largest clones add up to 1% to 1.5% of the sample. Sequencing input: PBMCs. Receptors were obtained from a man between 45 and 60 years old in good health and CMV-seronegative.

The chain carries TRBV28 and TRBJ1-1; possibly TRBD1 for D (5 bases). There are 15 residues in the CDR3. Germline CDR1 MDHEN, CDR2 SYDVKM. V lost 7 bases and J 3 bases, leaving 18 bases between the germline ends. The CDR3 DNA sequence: TGTGCCAGCACTCTGGGGGGTATCGGGTACACTGAAGCTTTCTTT. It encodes CASTLGGIGYTEAFF.

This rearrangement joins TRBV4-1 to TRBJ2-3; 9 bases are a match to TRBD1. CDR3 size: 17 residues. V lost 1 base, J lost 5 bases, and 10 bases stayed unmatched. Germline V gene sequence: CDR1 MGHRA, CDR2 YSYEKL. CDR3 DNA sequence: TGCGCCAGCAGCCAAGGACAGGGACAGGGAGTGGAAGATACGCAGTATTTT. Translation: CASSQGQGQGVEDTQYF.

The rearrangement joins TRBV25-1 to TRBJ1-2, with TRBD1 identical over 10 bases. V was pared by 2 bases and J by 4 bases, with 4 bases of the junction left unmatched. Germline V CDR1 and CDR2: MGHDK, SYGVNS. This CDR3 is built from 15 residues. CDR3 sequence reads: CASSETGQGTYGYTF. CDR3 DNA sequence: TGTGCCAGCAGTGAAACGGGACAGGGGACCTATGGCTACACCTTC.

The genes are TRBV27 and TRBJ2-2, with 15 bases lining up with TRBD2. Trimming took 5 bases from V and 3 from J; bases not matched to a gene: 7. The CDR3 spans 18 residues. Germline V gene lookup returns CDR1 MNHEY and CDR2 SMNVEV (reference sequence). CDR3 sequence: CASSRTSGRASDTGELFF. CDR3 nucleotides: TGTGCCAGCAGTAGGACTAGCGGGAGGGCATCAGACACCGGGGAGCTGTTTTTT.

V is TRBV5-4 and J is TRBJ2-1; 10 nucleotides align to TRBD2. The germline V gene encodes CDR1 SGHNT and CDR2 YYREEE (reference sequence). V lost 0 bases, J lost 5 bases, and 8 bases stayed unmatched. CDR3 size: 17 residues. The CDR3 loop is CASSLAGTSGTNNEQFF. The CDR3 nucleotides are TGTGCCAGCAGCTTGGCTGGAACTAGCGGGACTAACAATGAGCAGTTCTTC.

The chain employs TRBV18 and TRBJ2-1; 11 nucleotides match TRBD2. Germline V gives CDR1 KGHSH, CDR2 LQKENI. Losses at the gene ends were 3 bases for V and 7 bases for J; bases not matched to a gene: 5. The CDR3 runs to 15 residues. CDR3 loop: CASSPSRTSGNEQFF. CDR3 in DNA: TGTGCCAGCTCACCGAGTAGGACTAGCGGGAATGAGCAGTTCTTC.

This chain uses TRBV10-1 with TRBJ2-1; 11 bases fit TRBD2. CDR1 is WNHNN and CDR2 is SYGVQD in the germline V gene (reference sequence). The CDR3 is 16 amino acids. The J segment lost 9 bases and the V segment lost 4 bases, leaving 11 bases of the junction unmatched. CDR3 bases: TGCGCCAGCAGTGCCGGGGGTAGCGGGAGGGCCTTTGAGCAGTTCTTC. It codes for CASSAGGSGRAFEQFF.

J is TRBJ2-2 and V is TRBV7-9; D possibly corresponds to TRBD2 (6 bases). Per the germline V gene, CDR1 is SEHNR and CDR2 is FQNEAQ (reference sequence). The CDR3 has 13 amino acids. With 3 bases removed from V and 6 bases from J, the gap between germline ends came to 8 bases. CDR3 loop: CASSLGRSGELFF. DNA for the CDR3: TGTGCCAGCAGCTTGGGGAGGTCCGGGGAGCTGTTTTTT.

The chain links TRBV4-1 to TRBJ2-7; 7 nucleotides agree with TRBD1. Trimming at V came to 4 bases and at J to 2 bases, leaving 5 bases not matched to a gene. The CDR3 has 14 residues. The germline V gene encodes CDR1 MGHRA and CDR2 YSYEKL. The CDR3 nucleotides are TGCGCCAGCAGCCCTAGACAGGGCGCCTACGAGCAGTACTTC. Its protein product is CASSPRQGAYEQYF.

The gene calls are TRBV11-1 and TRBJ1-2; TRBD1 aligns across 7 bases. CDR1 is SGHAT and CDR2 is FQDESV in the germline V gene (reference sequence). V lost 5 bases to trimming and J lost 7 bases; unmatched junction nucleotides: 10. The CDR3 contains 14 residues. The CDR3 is CASSAPTGVGGYTF. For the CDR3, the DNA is TGTGCCAGCAGCGCTCCCACAGGGGTGGGTGGCTACACCTTC.

The CDR3 bases are TGTGCCAGCTCACCACTTCGAGGGGGCAGCTACAATGAGCAGTTCTTC. Protein: CASSPLRGGSYNEQFF. The chain links TRBV18 to TRBJ2-1, with 7 bases identical to TRBD1. This CDR3 contains 16 residues. The V and J ends lost 1 base and 3 bases, in that order; junction bases with no gene match: 6. Germline values: CDR1 KGHSH, CDR2 LQKENI.

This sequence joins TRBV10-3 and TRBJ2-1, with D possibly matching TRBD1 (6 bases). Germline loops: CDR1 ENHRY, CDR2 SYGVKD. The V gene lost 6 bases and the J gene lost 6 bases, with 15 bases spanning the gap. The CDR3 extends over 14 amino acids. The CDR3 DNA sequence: TGTGCCATCAGCCACAGGGATTCGGCCAATGAGCAGTTCTTC. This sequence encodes CAISHRDSANEQFF.

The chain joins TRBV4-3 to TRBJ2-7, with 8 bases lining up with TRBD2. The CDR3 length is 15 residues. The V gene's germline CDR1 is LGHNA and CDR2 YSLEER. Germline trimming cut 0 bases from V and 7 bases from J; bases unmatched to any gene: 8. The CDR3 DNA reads TGCGCCAGCAGCCAAGACTTCGGGGGGGCATTTGAGCAGTACTTC. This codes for CASSQDFGGAFEQYF.

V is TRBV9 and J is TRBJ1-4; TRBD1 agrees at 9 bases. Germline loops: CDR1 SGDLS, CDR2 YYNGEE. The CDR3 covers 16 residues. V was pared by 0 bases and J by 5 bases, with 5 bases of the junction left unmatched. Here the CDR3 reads CASSVDRGLRNEKLFF. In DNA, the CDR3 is TGTGCCAGCAGCGTAGACAGGGGGCTGAGGAATGAAAAACTGTTTTTT.

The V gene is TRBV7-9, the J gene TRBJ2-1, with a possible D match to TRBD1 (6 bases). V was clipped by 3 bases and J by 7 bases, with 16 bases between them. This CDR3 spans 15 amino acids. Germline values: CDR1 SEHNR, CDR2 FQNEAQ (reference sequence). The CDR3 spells CASSFAQGRRNEQFF. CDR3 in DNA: TGTGCCAGCAGCTTCGCACAGGGTCGGAGGAATGAGCAGTTCTTC. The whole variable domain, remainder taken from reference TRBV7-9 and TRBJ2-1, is DTGVSQNPRHKITKRGQNVTFRCDPISEHNRLYWYRQTLGQGPEFLTYFQNEAQLEKSRLLSDRFSAERPKGSFSTLEIQRTEQGDSAMYLCASSFAQGRRNEQFFGPGTRLTVL.